This TCR beta chain is from a study of beta chain features in type 1 diabetes. This clone turned up a few times. Isolated RNA was reverse transcribed in full, so expressed TCRB transcripts were sequenced. The table came from immunoSEQ multiplex PCR; TCRdb's copy has only in-frame clones and leaves some out. The sample shows hundreds of thousands of clones, roughly 8% of them seen only once. Germline values: CDR1 KGHSH, CDR2 LQKENI. Trimming shortened V by 1 base and J by 1 base, and 5 bases separated the two germline ends. The CDR3 spans 14 residues. The receptor's source is a woman under 30 in good health. V is TRBV18 and J is TRBJ1-5; D remains ambiguous. The sample was central memory CD4+ T cells from blood. CDR3 loop: CASSPQGSNQPQHF. DNA of the CDR3: TGTGCCAGCTCACCACAGGGCAGCAATCAGCCCCAGCATTTT.